This is a list of T cell receptor beta chains from one sample in a study of spatial heterogeneity in lung cancer. A single record per CDR3 protein comes from TCRdb applying MiXCR to the 5' RACE reads. This table has more than 50,000 distinct CDR3 sequences, around 7% appearing once. The source was PBMCs, collected at surgery. These receptor sequences come from a female donor with early-stage non-small cell lung cancer. The CDR3 runs from the conserved cysteine through the conserved F or W. D genes are given only for firm matches. Where a row states a size, it is once, few, many or the class of an expanded clone; other rows omit it.

CDR3 protein: CASSLAGLQETQYF; CDR3 DNA: TGTGCCAGCAGCTTGGCCGGACTTCAAGAGACCCAGTACTTC; D gene: NA; V gene: TRBV5-4; J gene: TRBJ2-5; clone size: many
CDR3 protein: CSARGGTQSQPQHF; CDR3 DNA: TGCAGTGCTAGAGGCGGGACTCAGAGTCAGCCCCAGCATTTT; D gene: NA; V gene: TRBV20-1; J gene: TRBJ1-5; clone size: NA
CDR3 protein: CASRKPNTGELFF; CDR3 DNA: TGTGCCAGCAGAAAACCGAACACCGGGGAGCTGTTTTTT; D gene: NA; V gene: TRBV12-3/TRBV12-4; J gene: TRBJ2-2; clone size: many
CDR3 protein: CASSLGAQSSTDTQYF; CDR3 DNA: TGTGCCAGCAGTTTGGGTGCCCAATCGAGCACAGATACGCAGTATTTT; D gene: NA; V gene: TRBV12-3/TRBV12-4; J gene: TRBJ2-3; clone size: many
CDR3 protein: CASTINRGSGTEAFF; CDR3 DNA: TGTGCCAGCACCATAAACAGGGGCTCGGGCACTGAAGCTTTCTTT; D gene: TRBD1; V gene: TRBV6-5; J gene: TRBJ1-1; clone size: many
CDR3 protein: CASSQDDRGFWNQPQHF; CDR3 DNA: TGTGCCAGCAGCCAAGATGACAGGGGGTTCTGGAATCAGCCCCAGCATTTT; D gene: TRBD1; V gene: TRBV3-1; J gene: TRBJ1-5; clone size: NA
CDR3 protein: CSASGQTYVQYF; CDR3 DNA: TGCAGCGCTTCGGGACAGACCTACGTGCAGTACTTC; D gene: TRBD1; V gene: TRBV29-1; J gene: TRBJ2-7; clone size: NA
CDR3 protein: CSATPGSGAGDTQYF; CDR3 DNA: TGCAGTGCTACCCCCGGTAGCGGGGCAGGAGATACGCAGTATTTT; D gene: TRBD2; V gene: TRBV20-1; J gene: TRBJ2-3; clone size: few
CDR3 protein: CSAREGGMATEAFF; CDR3 DNA: TGCAGTGCTAGAGAGGGAGGGATGGCCACTGAAGCTTTCTTT; D gene: NA; V gene: TRBV20-1; J gene: TRBJ1-1; clone size: NA
CDR3 protein: CASSYSQGLAPLHF; CDR3 DNA: TGTGCCAGCAGTTACTCCCAGGGGCTGGCACCCCTCCACTTT; D gene: NA; V gene: TRBV6-6; J gene: TRBJ1-6; clone size: many
CDR3 protein: CAKGELFF; CDR3 DNA: TGTGCCAAAGGGGAGCTGTTTTTT; D gene: NA; V gene: TRBV19; J gene: TRBJ2-2; clone size: many
CDR3 protein: CASSQQGTGLEKLFF; CDR3 DNA: TGCGCCAGCAGCCAACAAGGGACAGGGCTTGAAAAACTGTTTTTT; D gene: TRBD1; V gene: TRBV4-1; J gene: TRBJ1-4; clone size: many
CDR3 protein: CSANRGNTEAFF; CDR3 DNA: TGCAGTGCAAACAGGGGGAACACTGAAGCTTTCTTT; D gene: TRBD1; V gene: TRBV20-1; J gene: TRBJ1-1; clone size: many
CDR3 protein: CASSQQRQSGGQYF; CDR3 DNA: TGCGCCAGCAGCCAACAACGACAGTCCGGCGGGCAGTACTTC; D gene: NA; V gene: TRBV4-3; J gene: TRBJ2-7; clone size: many
CDR3 protein: CATSDSLGRYNEQFF; CDR3 DNA: TGTGCCACCAGTGATTCCCTCGGCCGTTACAATGAGCAGTTCTTC; D gene: NA; V gene: TRBV24-1; J gene: TRBJ2-1; clone size: many
CDR3 protein: CAWSTPRTGNNSPLHF; CDR3 DNA: TGTGCCTGGAGTACCCCGCGGACAGGAAATAATTCACCCCTCCACTTT; D gene: TRBD1; V gene: TRBV30; J gene: TRBJ1-6; clone size: many
CDR3 protein: CASSTLTGSYEQYF; CDR3 DNA: TGTGCCAGCAGTACTCTGACAGGGTCGTACGAGCAGTACTTC; D gene: TRBD1; V gene: TRBV28; J gene: TRBJ2-7; clone size: many
CDR3 protein: CASSYLAGATGELFF; CDR3 DNA: TGTGCCAGCAGTTACTTAGCGGGCGCCACCGGGGAGCTGTTTTTT; D gene: TRBD2; V gene: TRBV6-2/TRBV6-3; J gene: TRBJ2-2; clone size: NA
CDR3 protein: CASSSRVWNTGELFF; CDR3 DNA: TGTGCCAGCAGTTCAAGGGTATGGAACACCGGGGAGCTGTTTTTT; D gene: NA; V gene: TRBV28; J gene: TRBJ2-2; clone size: many
CDR3 protein: CASSLQGALETQYF; CDR3 DNA: TGTGCCAGCAGCCTACAGGGGGCGCTCGAGACCCAGTACTTC; D gene: TRBD1; V gene: TRBV5-6; J gene: TRBJ2-5; clone size: once